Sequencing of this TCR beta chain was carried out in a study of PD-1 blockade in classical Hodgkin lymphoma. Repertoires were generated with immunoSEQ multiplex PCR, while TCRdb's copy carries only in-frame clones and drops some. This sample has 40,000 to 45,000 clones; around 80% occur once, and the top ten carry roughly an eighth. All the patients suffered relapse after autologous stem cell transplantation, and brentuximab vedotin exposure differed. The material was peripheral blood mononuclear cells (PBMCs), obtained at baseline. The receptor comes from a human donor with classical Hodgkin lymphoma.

The CDR3 sequence: CASSMLTGSNQPQHF. The DNA of the CDR3 is TGTGCCAGTAGTATGTTGACAGGGAGCAATCAGCCCCAGCATTTT. The rearrangement uses TRBV19 and TRBJ1-5; TRBD1 matches 7 bases. The CDR3 covers 15 residues. V lost 3 bases to trimming and J lost 1 base; unmatched junction nucleotides: 3. The V gene's germline CDR1 is LNHDA and CDR2 SQIVND (reference sequence).